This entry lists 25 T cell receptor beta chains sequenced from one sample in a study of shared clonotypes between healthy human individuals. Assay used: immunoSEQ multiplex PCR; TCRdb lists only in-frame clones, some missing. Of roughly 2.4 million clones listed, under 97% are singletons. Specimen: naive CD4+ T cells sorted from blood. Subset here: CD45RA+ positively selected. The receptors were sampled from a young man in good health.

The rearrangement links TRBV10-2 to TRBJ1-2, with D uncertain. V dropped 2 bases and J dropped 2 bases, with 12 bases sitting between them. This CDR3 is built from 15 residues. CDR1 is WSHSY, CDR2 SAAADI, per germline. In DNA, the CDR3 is TGCGCCAGCAGTGAGGCCGGAGGAGTGAACTATGGCTACACCTTC. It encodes CASSEAGGVNYGYTF.

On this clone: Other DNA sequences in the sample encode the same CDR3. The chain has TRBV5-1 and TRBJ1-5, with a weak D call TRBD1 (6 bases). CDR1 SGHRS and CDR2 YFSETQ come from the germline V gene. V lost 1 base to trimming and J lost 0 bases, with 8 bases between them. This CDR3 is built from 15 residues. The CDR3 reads CASSLTGSSNQPQHF. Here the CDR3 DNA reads TGCGCCAGCAGCTTGACAGGGTCTAGCAATCAGCCCCAGCATTTT.

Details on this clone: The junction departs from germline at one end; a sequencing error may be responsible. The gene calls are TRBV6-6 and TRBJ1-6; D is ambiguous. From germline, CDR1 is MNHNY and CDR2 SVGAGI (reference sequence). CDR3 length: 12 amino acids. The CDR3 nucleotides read TGTGCCAGCAGTCCAGATAATTCACCCCTCTACTTT. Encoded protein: CASSPDNSPLYF.

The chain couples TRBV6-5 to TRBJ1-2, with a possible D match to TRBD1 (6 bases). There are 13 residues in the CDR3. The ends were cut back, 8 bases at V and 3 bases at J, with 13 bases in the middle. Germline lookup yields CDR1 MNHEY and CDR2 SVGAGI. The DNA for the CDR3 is TGTGCCAGCGCAGTGCCAGGGGACTATGGCTACACCTTC. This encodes CASAVPGDYGYTF.

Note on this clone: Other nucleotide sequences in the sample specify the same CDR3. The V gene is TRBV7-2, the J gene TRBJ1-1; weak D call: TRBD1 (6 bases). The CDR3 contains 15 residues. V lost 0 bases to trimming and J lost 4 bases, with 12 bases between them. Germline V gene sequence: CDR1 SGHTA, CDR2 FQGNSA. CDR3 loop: CASSLALGGGTEAFF. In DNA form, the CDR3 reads TGTGCCAGCAGCTTAGCGTTAGGAGGGGGCACTGAAGCTTTCTTT.

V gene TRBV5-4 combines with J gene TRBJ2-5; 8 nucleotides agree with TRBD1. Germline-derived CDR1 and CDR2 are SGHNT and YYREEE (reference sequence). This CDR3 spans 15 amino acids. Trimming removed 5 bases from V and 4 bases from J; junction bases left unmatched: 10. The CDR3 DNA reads TGTGCCAGCAGTTCTGGTGGACAGGGCCTAGAGACCCAGTACTTC. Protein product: CASSSGGQGLETQYF.

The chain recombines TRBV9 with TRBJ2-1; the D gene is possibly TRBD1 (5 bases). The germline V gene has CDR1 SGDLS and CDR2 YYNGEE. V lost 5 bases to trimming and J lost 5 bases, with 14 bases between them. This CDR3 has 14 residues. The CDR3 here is CASSSSSGHNEQFF. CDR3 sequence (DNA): TGTGCCAGCAGTAGCAGTTCAGGGCACAATGAGCAGTTCTTC.

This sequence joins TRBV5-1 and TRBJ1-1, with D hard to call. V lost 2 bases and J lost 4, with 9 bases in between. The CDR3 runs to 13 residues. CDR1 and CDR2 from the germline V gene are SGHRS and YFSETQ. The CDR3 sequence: CASSLEFGTEAFF. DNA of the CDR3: TGCGCCAGCAGCTTAGAATTCGGCACTGAAGCTTTCTTT.

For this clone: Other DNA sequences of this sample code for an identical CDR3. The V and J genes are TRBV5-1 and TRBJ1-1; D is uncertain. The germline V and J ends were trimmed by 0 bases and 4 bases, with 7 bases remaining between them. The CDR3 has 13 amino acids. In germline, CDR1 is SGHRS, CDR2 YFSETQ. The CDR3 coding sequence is TGCGCCAGCAGCTTGGAAGGTGGCACTGAAGCTTTCTTT. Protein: CASSLEGGTEAFF.

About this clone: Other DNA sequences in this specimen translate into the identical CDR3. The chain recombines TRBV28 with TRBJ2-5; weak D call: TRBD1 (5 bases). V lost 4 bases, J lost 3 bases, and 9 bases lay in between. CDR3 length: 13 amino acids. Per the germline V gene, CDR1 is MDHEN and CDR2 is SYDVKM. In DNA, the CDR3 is TGTGCCAGCAGTTCTGGACAAGAAGAGACCCAGTACTTC. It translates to CASSSGQEETQYF.

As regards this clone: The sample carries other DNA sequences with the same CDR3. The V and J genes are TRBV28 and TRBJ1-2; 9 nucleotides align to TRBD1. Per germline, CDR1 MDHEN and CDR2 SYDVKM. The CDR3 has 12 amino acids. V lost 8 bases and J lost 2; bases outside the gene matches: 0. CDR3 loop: CASGTGNYGYTF. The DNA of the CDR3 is TGTGCCAGCGGGACAGGGAACTATGGCTACACCTTC.

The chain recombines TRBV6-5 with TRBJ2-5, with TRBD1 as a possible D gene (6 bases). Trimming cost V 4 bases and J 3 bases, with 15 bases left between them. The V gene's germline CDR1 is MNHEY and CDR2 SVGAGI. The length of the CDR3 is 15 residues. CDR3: CASSWGQGPKETQYF. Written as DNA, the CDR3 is TGTGCCAGCAGTTGGGGTCAGGGGCCGAAAGAGACCCAGTACTTC.

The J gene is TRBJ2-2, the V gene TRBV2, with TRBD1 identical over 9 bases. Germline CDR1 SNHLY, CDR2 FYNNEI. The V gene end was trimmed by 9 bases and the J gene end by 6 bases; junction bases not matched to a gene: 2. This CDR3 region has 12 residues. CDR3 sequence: CASRTGAGELFF. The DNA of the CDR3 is TGTGCCAGTCGGACAGGGGCCGGGGAGCTGTTTTTT.

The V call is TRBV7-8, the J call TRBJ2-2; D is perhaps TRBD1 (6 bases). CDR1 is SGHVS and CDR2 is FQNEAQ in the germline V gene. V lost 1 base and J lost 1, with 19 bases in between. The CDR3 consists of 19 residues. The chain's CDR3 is CASSLVAAGGTKNTGELFF. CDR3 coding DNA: TGTGCCAGCAGCTTAGTCGCGGCGGGTGGGACAAAGAACACCGGGGAGCTGTTTTTT.

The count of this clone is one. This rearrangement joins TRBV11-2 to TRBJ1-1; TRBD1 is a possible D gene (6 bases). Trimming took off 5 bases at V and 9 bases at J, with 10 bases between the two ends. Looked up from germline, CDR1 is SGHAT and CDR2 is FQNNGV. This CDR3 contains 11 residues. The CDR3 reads CASSDRDKAFF. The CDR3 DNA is TGTGCCAGCAGCGACCGGGACAAAGCTTTCTTT.

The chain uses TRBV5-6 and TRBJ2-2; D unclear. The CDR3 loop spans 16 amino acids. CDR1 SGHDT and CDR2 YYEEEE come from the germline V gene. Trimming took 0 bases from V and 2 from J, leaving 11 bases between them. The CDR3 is CASSLEVKGNTGELFF. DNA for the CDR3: TGTGCCAGCAGCTTGGAGGTGAAGGGAAACACCGGGGAGCTGTTTTTT.

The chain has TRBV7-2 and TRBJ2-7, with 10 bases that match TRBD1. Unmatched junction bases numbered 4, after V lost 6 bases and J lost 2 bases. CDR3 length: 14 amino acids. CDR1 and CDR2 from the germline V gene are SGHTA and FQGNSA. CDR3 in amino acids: CASSRTGGAYEQYF. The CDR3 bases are TGTGCCAGCAGTCGGACAGGGGGTGCCTACGAGCAGTACTTC. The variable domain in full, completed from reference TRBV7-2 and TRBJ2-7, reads GAGVSQSPSNKVTEKGKDVELRCDPISGHTALYWYRQSLGQGLEFLIYFQGNSAPDKSGLPSDRFSAERTGGSVSTLTIQRTQQEDSAVYLCASSRTGGAYEQYFGPGTRLTVT.

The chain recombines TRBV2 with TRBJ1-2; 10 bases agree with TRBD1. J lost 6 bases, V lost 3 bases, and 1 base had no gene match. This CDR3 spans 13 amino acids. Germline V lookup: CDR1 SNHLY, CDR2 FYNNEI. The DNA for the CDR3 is TGTGCCAGCAGTGATGGGACAGGGGATGGCTACACCTTC. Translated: CASSDGTGDGYTF.

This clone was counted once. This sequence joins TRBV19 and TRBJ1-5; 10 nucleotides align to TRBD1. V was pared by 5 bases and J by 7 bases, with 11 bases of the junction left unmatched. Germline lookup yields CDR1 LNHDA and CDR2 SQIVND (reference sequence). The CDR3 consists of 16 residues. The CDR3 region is CASSPRTGGYDQPQHF. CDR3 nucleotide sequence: TGTGCCAGTAGTCCCCGGACAGGGGGATATGACCAGCCCCAGCATTTT.

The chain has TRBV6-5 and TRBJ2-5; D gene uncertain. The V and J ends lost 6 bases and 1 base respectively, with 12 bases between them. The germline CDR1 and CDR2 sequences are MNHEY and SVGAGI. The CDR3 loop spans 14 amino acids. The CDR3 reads CASRPPGLQETQYF. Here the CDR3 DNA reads TGTGCCAGCAGACCCCCTGGGCTCCAAGAGACCCAGTACTTC.

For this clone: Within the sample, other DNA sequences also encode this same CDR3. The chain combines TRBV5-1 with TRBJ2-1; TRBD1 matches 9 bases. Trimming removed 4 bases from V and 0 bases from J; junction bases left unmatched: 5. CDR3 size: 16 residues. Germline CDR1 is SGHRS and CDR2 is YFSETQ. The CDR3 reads CASSLGQGSSYNEQFF. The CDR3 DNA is TGCGCCAGCAGCCTGGGACAGGGCAGCTCCTACAATGAGCAGTTCTTC.

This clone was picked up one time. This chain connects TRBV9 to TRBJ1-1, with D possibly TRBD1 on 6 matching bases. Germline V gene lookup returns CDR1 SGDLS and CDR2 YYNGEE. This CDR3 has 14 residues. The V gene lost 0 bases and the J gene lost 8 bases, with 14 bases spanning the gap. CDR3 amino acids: CASSVGPGADEAFF. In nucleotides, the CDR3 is TGTGCCAGCAGCGTAGGCCCAGGGGCGGACGAAGCTTTCTTT.

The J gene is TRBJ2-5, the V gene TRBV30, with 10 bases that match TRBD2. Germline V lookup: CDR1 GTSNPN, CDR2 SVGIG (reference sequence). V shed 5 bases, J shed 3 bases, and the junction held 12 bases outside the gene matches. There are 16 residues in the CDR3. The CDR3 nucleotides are TGTGCCTGGGGTCTAGATAGCGGGGGGCCCAAAGAGACCCAGTACTTC. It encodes CAWGLDSGGPKETQYF.

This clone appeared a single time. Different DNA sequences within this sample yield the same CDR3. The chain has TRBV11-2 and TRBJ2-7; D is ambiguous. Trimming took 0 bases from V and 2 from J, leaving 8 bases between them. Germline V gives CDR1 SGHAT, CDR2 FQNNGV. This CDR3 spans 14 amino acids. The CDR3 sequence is CASSLDRLTYEQYF. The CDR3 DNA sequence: TGTGCCAGCAGCTTAGATAGGTTAACCTACGAGCAGTACTTC.

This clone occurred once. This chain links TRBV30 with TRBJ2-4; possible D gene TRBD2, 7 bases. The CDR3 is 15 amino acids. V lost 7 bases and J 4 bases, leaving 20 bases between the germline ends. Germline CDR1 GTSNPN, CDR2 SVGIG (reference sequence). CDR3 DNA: TGTGCCTACCAGATGTGGGGGGGGCCAAAAAACATTCAGTACTTC. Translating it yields CAYQMWGGPKNIQYF.